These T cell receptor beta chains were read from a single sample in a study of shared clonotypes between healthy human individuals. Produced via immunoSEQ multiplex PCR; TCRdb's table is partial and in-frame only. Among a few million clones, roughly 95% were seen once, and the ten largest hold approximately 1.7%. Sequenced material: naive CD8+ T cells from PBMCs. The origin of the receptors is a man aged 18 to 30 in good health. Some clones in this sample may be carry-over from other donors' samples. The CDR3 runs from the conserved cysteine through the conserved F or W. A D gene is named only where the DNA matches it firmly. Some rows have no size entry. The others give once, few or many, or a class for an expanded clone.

TGTGCCACCAGCAGAGTTAGCGGGTCGTACCAAGAGACCCAGTACTTC	CATSRVSGSYQETQYF	TRBD2	-	TRBV15	TRBJ2-5
TGTGCCAGCAGCTTGTCCTATTACCAAGAGACCCAGTACTTC	CASSLSYYQETQYF	-	-	TRBV5-4	TRBJ2-5
TGTGCCAGCAGTTCGCGGGAGGGCCTCCACGAGCAGTACTTC	CASSSREGLHEQYF	TRBD2	-	TRBV27	TRBJ2-7
TGCGCCAGCAGCCATGGGCCCTTCCTGGCTGGAAACACCATATATTTT	CASSHGPFLAGNTIYF	-	-	TRBV4-1	TRBJ1-3
TGTGCCAGCAGCTTAGGCACAGGGGGCTATGGTCAAGAGACCCAGTACTTC	CASSLGTGGYGQETQYF	TRBD1	-	TRBV7-9	TRBJ2-5
TGTGCCAGCAGCCCCGGGGGCACAATGTACAATGAGCAGTTCTTC	CASSPGGTMYNEQFF	-	-	TRBV11-2	TRBJ2-1
TGTGCCAGCAGCTCTGGGGTATCAAGCAATGAGCAGTTCTTC	CASSSGVSSNEQFF	-	-	TRBV7-7	TRBJ2-1
TGTGCCAGCAGCACGGGACACAACTACGAGCAGTACTTC	CASSTGHNYEQYF	-	-	TRBV7-9	TRBJ2-7
TGTGCCAGCAGTTTACTGACTAGCAATGAGCAGTTCTTC	CASSLLTSNEQFF	-	-	TRBV27	TRBJ2-1
TGTGCCAGCAGCTTAGATTCGGGGACTTCCTACGAGCAGTACTTC	CASSLDSGTSYEQYF	-	-	TRBV11-2	TRBJ2-7
TGTGCCAGCAGTTCCCGGCGTCCTGCAACTAATGAAAAACTGTTTTTT	CASSSRRPATNEKLFF	-	once	TRBV28	TRBJ1-4
TGTGCCACAGGATCTGGACTAGCGATTTCAGATACGCAGTATTTT	CATGSGLAISDTQYF	TRBD2	-	TRBV19	TRBJ2-3
TGTGCCAGCAGCTGCCTTGGGGTCATTGACAGCTCCTACGAGCAGTACTTC	CASSCLGVIDSSYEQYF	-	-	TRBV7-4	TRBJ2-7
TGTGCCAGCAGGACTCACGGGGGTTCGAATGAGCAGTTCTTC	CASRTHGGSNEQFF	-	-	TRBV6-5	TRBJ2-1
TGCAGCGTTGGACAGGGAGCTAACTATGGCTACACCTTC	CSVGQGANYGYTF	TRBD1	-	TRBV29-1	TRBJ1-2
TGTGCCAGCAGTTTTGGGGGAAGCAATCAGCCCCAGCATTTT	CASSFGGSNQPQHF	-	-	TRBV27	TRBJ1-5
TGTGCCAGCAGTTTTGGGACGGTCAATGAGCAGTTCTTC	CASSFGTVNEQFF	-	-	TRBV28	TRBJ2-1
TGCGCCAGCAGCCAAGATGGGGAGGGACCTCCCTACGAGCAGTACTTC	CASSQDGEGPPYEQYF	TRBD2	-	TRBV4-3	TRBJ2-7
TGTGCCAGCAGCCCGCGTTTGACCCCCTACGAGCAGTACTTC	CASSPRLTPYEQYF	-	once	TRBV14	TRBJ2-7
TGTGCCAGCAGCTCCAACAGGTTACCCAATGAAAAACTGTTTTTT	CASSSNRLPNEKLFF	-	once	TRBV5-4	TRBJ1-4
TGTGCCTCTCGGGACAGCACAGATACGCAGTATTTT	CASRDSTDTQYF	-	-	TRBV25-1	TRBJ2-3
TGCGCCAGCAGCTACCGACAGGACCTGAACACTGAAGCTTTCTTT	CASSYRQDLNTEAFF	-	few	TRBV4-1	TRBJ1-1
TGTGCCAGCAGCCCTGGGGCCAATTACAATGAGCAGTTCTTC	CASSPGANYNEQFF	-	-	TRBV14	TRBJ2-1
TGTGCCAGCAGCTTAGCGGGCGAGGGGAACGAGCAGTACTTC	CASSLAGEGNEQYF	-	-	TRBV7-8	TRBJ2-7
TGCGCCAGCAGCGGACAGACAGATACGCAGTATTTT	CASSGQTDTQYF	-	-	TRBV4-1	TRBJ2-3
TGTGCCAGCTCGGAAGGATACGAGCAGTACTTC	CASSEGYEQYF	-	-	TRBV18	TRBJ2-7
TGTGCCAGCAGATTCGTTAGGAACACTGAAGCTTTCTTT	CASRFVRNTEAFF	-	few	TRBV28	TRBJ1-1
TGCAGCGTTGAAAAGGGGGGGATGCGCACAGATACGCAGTATTTT	CSVEKGGMRTDTQYF	-	-	TRBV29-1	TRBJ2-3
TGTGCCAGCAGCCAAGGTGTTTGGAGCGGGCACACCGGGGAGCTGTTTTTT	CASSQGVWSGHTGELFF	-	-	TRBV4-2	TRBJ2-2
TGCAGCGTCCCGGGACAGGGCTCTGGGGCCAACGTCCTGACTTTC	CSVPGQGSGANVLTF	TRBD1	-	TRBV29-1	TRBJ2-6
TGTGCCAGCAGTTTGGACGTAACCACAGATACGCAGTATTTT	CASSLDVTTDTQYF	-	once	TRBV6-5	TRBJ2-3
TGTGCCAGCAGCTCAGGGACAGGGTGGGGAGGCTACACCTTC	CASSSGTGWGGYTF	TRBD1	-	TRBV7-6	TRBJ1-2
TGTGCCAGCAGCCAAGTTTGGTCTAGCGGGAGGTTTGAAGATACGCAGTATTTT	CASSQVWSSGRFEDTQYF	TRBD2	-	TRBV14	TRBJ2-3
TGCGCCAGCAGCCAAGATCTGGGGTGGGGAGAAACCACAGATACGCAGTATTTT	CASSQDLGWGETTDTQYF	-	-	TRBV4-3	TRBJ2-3
TGTGCCAGCAGGGGACCGGGACAGTCCTACGAGCAGTACTTC	CASRGPGQSYEQYF	TRBD1	-	TRBV27	TRBJ2-7